The source of this T cell receptor beta chain is a study of identical twins. TCRdb re-derived calls from the 5' RACE reads in MiXCR, one entry per CDR3 protein. Here the sample spans fewer than 450,000 distinct CDR3 sequences, around 9% being singletons. Trimming shortened V by 3 bases and J by 3 bases, and 16 bases separated the two germline ends. There are 15 residues in the CDR3. Germline V gene sequence: CDR1 DFQATT, CDR2 SNEGSKA (reference sequence). Material for sequencing was naive T cells sorted from blood. J is TRBJ2-3 and V is TRBV20-1, with a tentative D call TRBD2 (5 bases). This receptor was obtained from a woman aged 50 to 65 in good health. The CDR3 region has the DNA TGCAGTGCTAGGCAATTTGCGGGTGCAACAGATACGCAGTATTTT. Encoded protein: CSARQFAGATDTQYF.